Shown below are 20 T cell receptor beta chains from a single sample sequenced in a study of human T cells and chemical hapten exposure. The time point denotes: patch test 2, 6 weeks after DPC sensitization. Noted treatment: therapeutic diphenylcyclopropenone sensitization with weekly scalp DPC. TCRdb reprocessed the RACE reads with MiXCR, giving one entry per CDR3 protein. The data hold 110,000 to 150,000 distinct CDR3 sequences, with around 11% observed a single time. This specimen was whole blood, taken in connection with sensitization to the hapten diphenylcyclopropenone (DPC). The receptors originated from a woman aged 50 to 60 with alopecia areata. Some clones in this sample may be carry-over from other donors' samples.

This clonotype has just a few counts. V gene TRBV2 combines with J gene TRBJ2-7; 8 nucleotides line up with TRBD2. V dropped 6 bases and J dropped 6; count of bases not matched to a gene: 7. There are 13 residues in the CDR3. The germline V gene encodes CDR1 SNHLY and CDR2 FYNNEI. Here the CDR3 reads CASRGTRSAEQYF. In DNA form, the CDR3 reads TGTGCCAGCAGAGGGACTAGATCGGCCGAGCAGTACTTC.

This clonotype has just a few counts. This chain uses TRBV28 with TRBJ1-2, with 10 bases fitting TRBD1. Germline values: CDR1 MDHEN, CDR2 SYDVKM. The V gene end was trimmed by 6 bases and the J gene end by 4 bases; junction bases not matched to a gene: 5. This CDR3 has 14 residues. CDR3 bases: TGTGCCAGCAGGTCGACAGGGGGCAGCTATGGCTACACCTTC. Amino acid sequence: CASRSTGGSYGYTF.

This clonotype turned up a few times. The genes are TRBV29-1 and TRBJ1-5, with TRBD1 identical over 7 bases. V was pared by 5 bases and J by 5 bases, with 12 bases of the junction left unmatched. CDR3 size: 15 residues. The germline gives CDR1 SQVTM, CDR2 ANQGSEA. The CDR3 protein is CSVSVSGTEYQPQHF. The CDR3 bases are TGCAGCGTTTCGGTATCGGGGACAGAGTATCAGCCCCAGCATTTT. Full variable domain (outside the CDR3, taken from reference TRBV29-1 and TRBJ1-5): SAVISQKPSRDICQRGTSLTIQCQVDSQVTMMFWYRQQPGQSLTLIATANQGSEATYESGFVIDKFPISRPNLTFSTLTVSNMSPEDSSIYLCSVSVSGTEYQPQHFGDGTRLSIL.

The genes are TRBV18 and TRBJ2-1; D is unclear. CDR3 length: 17 residues. The ends were cut back, 3 bases at V and 4 bases at J, with 19 bases in the middle. Germline V gives CDR1 KGHSH, CDR2 LQKENI. The CDR3 nucleotides read TGTGCCAGCTCACCTGTTACTGGGCGAGTCACATACAATGAGCAGTTCTTC. Translation: CASSPVTGRVTYNEQFF.

This clonotype was observed a few times. This sequence joins TRBV12-3 or TRBV12-4 and TRBJ2-2; D possibly corresponds to TRBD2 (7 bases). This CDR3 comprises 15 residues. Trimming removed 3 bases from V and 6 bases from J, with 14 bases in between. CDR3 in DNA: TGTGCCAGCAGTTTTTATTTCGGGGGGCCCGGGGAGCTGTTTTTT. This translates into CASSFYFGGPGELFF.

This clonotype showed up just once. The CDR3 nucleotides read TGTGCCTGGAGTGTACAAGGACTGGCGAAACTGTTTTTT. Its protein product is CAWSVQGLAKLFF. The rearrangement joins TRBV30 to TRBJ1-4, with unresolved D. CDR1 GTSNPN and CDR2 SVGIG come from the germline V gene (reference sequence). V was shortened by 0 bases and J by 11 bases, with 13 bases between the two germline ends. The CDR3 spans 13 residues.

This clonotype was observed a few times. The CDR3 reads CASSPGMSRDTEAFF. The CDR3 DNA follows: TGTGCCAGCTCACCGGGGATGAGTCGGGACACTGAAGCTTTCTTT. This sequence joins TRBV18 and TRBJ1-1, with D hard to call. Germline V gene lookup returns CDR1 KGHSH and CDR2 LQKENI. V lost 3 bases and J lost 3, with 14 bases in between. CDR3 length: 15 amino acids.

The rearrangement links TRBV6-1 to TRBJ2-2; no clear D. The CDR3 is 13 residues long. The germline CDR1 and CDR2 sequences are MNHNS and SASEGT. Trimming shortened V by 2 bases and J by 6 bases, and 7 bases separated the two germline ends. CDR3 coding DNA: TGTGCCAGCAGTGAAAGGCTTCCCGGGGAGCTGTTTTTT. Translation: CASSERLPGELFF.

The V call is TRBV5-1, the J call TRBJ2-7, with 11 bases aligning to TRBD2. CDR3 length: 17 amino acids. Trimming took 4 bases from V and 0 from J; bases not matched to a gene: 9. From germline, CDR1 is SGHRS and CDR2 YFSETQ. This chain's CDR3 is CASSIGLAGLSSYEQYF. Here the CDR3 DNA reads TGCGCCAGCAGCATAGGACTAGCGGGTTTAAGCTCCTACGAGCAGTACTTC.

This clonotype was seen many times. The chain is built from TRBV4-1 and TRBJ2-7; D might be TRBD1 or TRBD2, each matching 5 bases. Deletions cut 0 bases from V and 3 bases from J, with 9 bases between. Germline V gives CDR1 MGHRA, CDR2 YSYEKL. CDR3 size: 14 residues. The CDR3 DNA follows: TGCGCCAGCAGCCAAGATGAGAGGGGCTACGAGCAGTACTTC. It specifies CASSQDERGYEQYF.

This clonotype was counted ten times or more. This chain joins TRBV7-8 and TRBJ2-7, with a tentative D call TRBD1 (6 bases). This CDR3 spans 14 amino acids. V lost 4 bases, J lost 2 bases, and 12 bases lay in between. The V gene's germline CDR1 is SGHVS and CDR2 FQNEAQ. The CDR3 nucleotides are TGTGCCAGCAGCTACCAGGGGCTAGCCTACGAGCAGTACTTC. Protein product: CASSYQGLAYEQYF.

This clonotype was seen a few times. The rearrangement uses TRBV29-1 and TRBJ2-1; D is possibly TRBD2 (5 bases). CDR3 length equals 12 residues. Trimming took 7 bases from V and 4 from J, leaving 11 bases between them. Germline values: CDR1 SQVTM, CDR2 ANQGSEA. DNA for the CDR3: TGCAGCGGGCTCCGGGGTTACAATGAGCAGTTCTTC. This sequence encodes CSGLRGYNEQFF.

This clonotype was recorded a few times. The gene calls are TRBV20-1 and TRBJ1-4; perhaps TRBD1 as D (6 bases). Looked up from germline, CDR1 is DFQATT and CDR2 is SNEGSKA (reference sequence). CDR3 length: 15 residues. Trimming removed 1 base at V and 8 bases at J, with 17 bases between. CDR3 sequence (DNA): TGCAGTGCTAGAGTCCCGTCGGGGGCGGGGGAAAAACTGTTTTTT. Residues: CSARVPSGAGEKLFF.

This clonotype was observed a handful of times. The chain uses TRBV7-9 and TRBJ1-1; TRBD1 is a possible D gene (5 bases). The CDR3 loop spans 13 amino acids. Trimming stripped 3 bases from V and 11 bases from J, with 16 bases between. The germline gives CDR1 SEHNR, CDR2 FQNEAQ (reference sequence). The CDR3 DNA follows: TGTGCCAGCAGCTTGGAACCGACAGCCAAGGCTTTCTTT. It yields the protein CASSLEPTAKAFF.

CDR3 in DNA: TGTGCCACCAGTGAACCCGGGACAGGATTCTACAATGAGCAGTTCTTC. It codes for CATSEPGTGFYNEQFF. The chain links TRBV24-1 to TRBJ2-1, with 8 bases matching TRBD1. Looked up from germline, CDR1 is KGHDR and CDR2 is SFDVKD. The V and J ends lost 4 bases and 3 bases, in that order; junction bases with no gene match: 7. The CDR3 sequence is 16 residues long.

This clonotype has a count of ten or more. This chain links TRBV6-2 or TRBV6-3 with TRBJ1-6; unclear D gene. Germline V lookup: CDR1 MNHEY, CDR2 SVGEGT. CDR3 length equals 11 residues. V dropped 6 bases and J dropped 9 bases, with 6 bases sitting between them. The CDR3 protein is CASSRGSPLHF. The CDR3 DNA reads as TGTGCCAGCAGCCGCGGTTCACCCCTCCACTTT.

This clonotype showed up just a few times. The chain couples TRBV12-3 or TRBV12-4 to TRBJ1-1; D might be TRBD1 (6 bases). V lost 6 bases to trimming and J lost 1 base, with 12 bases between them. The CDR3 spans 14 residues. CDR3 amino acids: CASRRQAGNTEAFF. The CDR3 region has the DNA TGTGCCAGCAGACGACAGGCGGGGAACACTGAAGCTTTCTTT.

J is TRBJ1-6 and V is TRBV18, with D unclear. The V gene lost 2 bases and the J gene lost 7 bases, with 12 bases spanning the gap. Germline assignment: CDR1 KGHSH and CDR2 LQKENI. This CDR3 is 15 amino acids long. The CDR3 nucleotides read TGTGCCAGCTCACCAGAGCAGGTTGCAAATTCACCCCTCCACTTT. The encoded protein is CASSPEQVANSPLHF.

This sequence joins TRBV10-3 and TRBJ2-1, with TRBD1 matching over 11 bases. Losses at the gene ends were 6 bases for V and 5 bases for J; bases not matched to a gene: 3. Germline V gene data show CDR1 as ENHRY and CDR2 as SYGVKD. This CDR3 comprises 14 residues. CDR3 nucleotides: TGTGCCATCAGACCGGGACAGGGGGACAATGAGCAGTTCTTC. Its protein product is CAIRPGQGDNEQFF.

This clonotype was counted a few times. The V and J genes are TRBV2 and TRBJ2-1, with D hard to call. The germline gives CDR1 SNHLY, CDR2 FYNNEI. The germline V and J ends were trimmed by 8 bases and 5 bases, with 13 bases remaining between them. The CDR3 contains 13 residues. CDR3: CASVLRTDNEQFF. CDR3 nucleotide sequence: TGTGCCAGCGTACTTCGAACCGACAATGAGCAGTTCTTC.